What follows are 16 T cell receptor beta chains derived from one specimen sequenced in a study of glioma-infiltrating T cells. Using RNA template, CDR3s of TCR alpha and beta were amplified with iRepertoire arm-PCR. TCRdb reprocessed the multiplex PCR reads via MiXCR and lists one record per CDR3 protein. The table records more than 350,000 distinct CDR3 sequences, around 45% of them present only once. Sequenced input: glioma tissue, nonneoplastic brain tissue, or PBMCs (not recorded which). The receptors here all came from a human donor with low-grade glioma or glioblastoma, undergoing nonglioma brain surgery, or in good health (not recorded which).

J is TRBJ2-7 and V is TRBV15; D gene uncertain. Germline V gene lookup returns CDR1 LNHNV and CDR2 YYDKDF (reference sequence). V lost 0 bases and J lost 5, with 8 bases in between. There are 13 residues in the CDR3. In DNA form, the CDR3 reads TGTGCCACCAGCAGAGAAAGACTTCACGAGCAGTACTTC. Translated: CATSRERLHEQYF. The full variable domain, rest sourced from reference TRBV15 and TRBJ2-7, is DAMVIQNPRYQVTQFGKPVTLSCSQTLNHNVMYWYQQKSSQAPKLLFHYYDKDFNNEADTPDNFQSRRPNTSFCFLDIRSPGLGDTAMYLCATSRERLHEQYFGPGTRLTVT.

CDR3 region: CASSAGFPLHF. The DNA of the CDR3 is TGTGCCAGCAGCGCAGGGTTCCCCCTCCACTTT. The chain combines TRBV12-3 or TRBV12-4 with TRBJ1-6; tentatively, D is TRBD1 (5 bases). The length of the CDR3 is 11 residues. Trimming left V 6 bases short and J 13 bases short, with 10 bases between.

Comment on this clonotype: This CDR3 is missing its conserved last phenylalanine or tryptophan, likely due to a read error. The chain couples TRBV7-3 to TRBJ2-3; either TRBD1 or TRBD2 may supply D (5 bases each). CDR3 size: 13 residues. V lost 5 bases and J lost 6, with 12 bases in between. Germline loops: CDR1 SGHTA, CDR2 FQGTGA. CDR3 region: CASSGDRDDTQYS. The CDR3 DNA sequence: TGTGCCAGCAGCGGGGACCGGGATGATACGCAGTATTCT.

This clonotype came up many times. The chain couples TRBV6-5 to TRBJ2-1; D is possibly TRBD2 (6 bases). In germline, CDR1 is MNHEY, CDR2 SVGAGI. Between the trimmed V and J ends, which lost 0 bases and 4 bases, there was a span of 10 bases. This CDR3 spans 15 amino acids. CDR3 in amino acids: CASSYSRERYNEQFF. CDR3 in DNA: TGTGCCAGCAGTTACTCACGGGAGCGATACAATGAGCAGTTCTTC.

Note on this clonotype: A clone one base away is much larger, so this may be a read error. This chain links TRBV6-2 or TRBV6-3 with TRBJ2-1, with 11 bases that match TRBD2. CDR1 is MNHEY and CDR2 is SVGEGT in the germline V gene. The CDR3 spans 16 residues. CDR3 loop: CASSYHTSGGYNKQFF. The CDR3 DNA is TGTGCCAGCAGTTACCATACTAGCGGGGGATACAATAAGCAGTTCTTC.

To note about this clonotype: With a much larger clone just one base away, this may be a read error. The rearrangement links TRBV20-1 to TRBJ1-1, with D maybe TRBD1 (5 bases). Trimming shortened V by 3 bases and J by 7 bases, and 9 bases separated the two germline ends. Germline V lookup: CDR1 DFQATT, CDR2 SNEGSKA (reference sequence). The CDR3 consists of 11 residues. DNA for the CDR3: TGCAGTGCTAGGGGACCTGTTGAAGCTTTCTTT. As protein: CSARGPVEAFF.

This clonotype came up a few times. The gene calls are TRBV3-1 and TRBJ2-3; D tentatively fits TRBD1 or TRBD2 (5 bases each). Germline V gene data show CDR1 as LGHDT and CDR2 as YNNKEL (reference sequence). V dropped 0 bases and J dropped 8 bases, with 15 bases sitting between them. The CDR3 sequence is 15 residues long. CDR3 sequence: CASSQDRDPATTQYF. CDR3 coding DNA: TGTGCCAGCAGCCAAGATAGGGACCCCGCTACTACGCAGTATTTT.

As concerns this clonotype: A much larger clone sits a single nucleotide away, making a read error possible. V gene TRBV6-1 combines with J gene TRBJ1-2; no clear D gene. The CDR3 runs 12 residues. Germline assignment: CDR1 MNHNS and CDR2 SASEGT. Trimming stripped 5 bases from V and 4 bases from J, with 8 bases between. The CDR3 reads CASSRTLYGYTF. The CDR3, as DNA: TGTGCCAGCAGTCGGACCCTCTATGGCTACACCTTC.

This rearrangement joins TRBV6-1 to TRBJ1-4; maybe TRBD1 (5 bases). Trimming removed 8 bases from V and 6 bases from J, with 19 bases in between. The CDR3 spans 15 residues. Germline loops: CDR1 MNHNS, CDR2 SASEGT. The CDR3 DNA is TGTGCCAGCGCCACGGCCAGGGCGCATGATGAAAAACTGTTTTTT. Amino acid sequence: CASATARAHDEKLFF.

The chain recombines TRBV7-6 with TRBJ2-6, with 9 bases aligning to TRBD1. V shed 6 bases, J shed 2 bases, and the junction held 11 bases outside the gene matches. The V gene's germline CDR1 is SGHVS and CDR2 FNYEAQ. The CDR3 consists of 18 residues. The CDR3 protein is CASSERPGTGPGANVLTF. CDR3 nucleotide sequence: TGTGCCAGCAGTGAAAGACCCGGGACAGGGCCTGGGGCCAACGTCCTGACTTTC. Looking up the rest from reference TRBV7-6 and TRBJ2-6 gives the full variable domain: GAGVSQSPRYKVTKRGQDVALRCDPISGHVSLYWYRQALGQGPEFLTYFNYEAQQDKSGLPNDRFSAERPEGSISTLTIQRTEQRDSAMYRCASSERPGTGPGANVLTFGAGSRLTVL.

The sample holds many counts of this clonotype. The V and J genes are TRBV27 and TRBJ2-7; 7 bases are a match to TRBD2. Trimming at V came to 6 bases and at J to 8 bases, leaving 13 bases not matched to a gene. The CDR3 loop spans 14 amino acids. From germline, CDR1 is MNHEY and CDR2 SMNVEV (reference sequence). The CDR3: CASSVERSGRKQYF. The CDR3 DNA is TGTGCCAGCAGCGTCGAGAGGTCCGGGAGGAAGCAGTACTTC.

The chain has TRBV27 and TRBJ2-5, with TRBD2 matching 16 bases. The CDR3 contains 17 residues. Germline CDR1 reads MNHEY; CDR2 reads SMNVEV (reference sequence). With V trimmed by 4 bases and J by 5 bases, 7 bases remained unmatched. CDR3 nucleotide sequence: TGTGCCAGCAGTTGGGGACTAGCGGGAGGGCCGGGGGAGACCCAGTACTTC. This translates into CASSWGLAGGPGETQYF.

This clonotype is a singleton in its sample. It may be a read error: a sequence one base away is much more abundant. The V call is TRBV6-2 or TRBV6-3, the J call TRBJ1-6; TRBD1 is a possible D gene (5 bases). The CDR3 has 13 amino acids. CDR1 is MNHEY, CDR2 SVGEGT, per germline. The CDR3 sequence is CASGYSGSSPLHF. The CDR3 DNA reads TGTGCCAGCGGTTACTCAGGGAGTTCACCCCTCCACTTT.

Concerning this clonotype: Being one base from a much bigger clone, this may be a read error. The CDR3 nucleotides read TGTGCCGGCAGGCACGGGACAGGGGGAAATCAGCCCCAGCATTTT. Encoded protein: CAGRHGTGGNQPQHF. The chain is built from TRBV28 and TRBJ1-5; 11 nucleotides agree with TRBD1. The length of the CDR3 is 15 residues. Germline V gene data show CDR1 as MDHEN and CDR2 as SYDVKM.

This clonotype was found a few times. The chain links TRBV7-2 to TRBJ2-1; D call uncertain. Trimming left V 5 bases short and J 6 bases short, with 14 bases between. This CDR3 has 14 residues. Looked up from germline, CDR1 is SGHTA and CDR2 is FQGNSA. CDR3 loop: CASSPRKLRNEQFF. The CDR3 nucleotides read TGTGCCAGCAGCCCACGTAAGCTACGCAATGAGCAGTTCTTC.

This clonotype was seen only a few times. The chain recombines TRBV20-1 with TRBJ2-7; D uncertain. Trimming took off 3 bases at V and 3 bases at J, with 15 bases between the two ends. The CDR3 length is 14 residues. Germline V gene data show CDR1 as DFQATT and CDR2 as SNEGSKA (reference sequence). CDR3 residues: CSARHGKDGYEQYF. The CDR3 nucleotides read TGCAGTGCTAGGCACGGAAAGGATGGCTACGAGCAGTACTTC.